The 15 T cell receptor beta chains reported below all come from one sample, sequenced in a study of blood T cell repertoires in COVID-19. Here immunoSEQ multiplex PCR was the method, and the copy in TCRdb shows in-frame clones only, minus some. The table lists 70,000 to 85,000 clones, over 75% of them singletons. The material sequenced was peripheral blood. Receptor source: a human donor in a cohort sampled during active COVID-19.

The J gene is TRBJ2-7, the V gene TRBV30; D possibly corresponds to TRBD2 (6 bases). The length of the CDR3 is 12 residues. Germline V lookup: CDR1 GTSNPN, CDR2 SVGIG (reference sequence). Trimming removed 0 bases at V and 6 bases at J, with 9 bases between. CDR3 sequence reads: CAWSVGGAEQYF. The CDR3 bases are TGTGCCTGGAGTGTGGGGGGTGCCGAGCAGTACTTC.

This sequence joins TRBV5-4 and TRBJ2-2; the D gene is possibly TRBD1 (6 bases). This CDR3 is built from 17 residues. V lost 4 bases and J lost 2, with 18 bases in between. Looked up from germline, CDR1 is SGHNT and CDR2 is YYREEE (reference sequence). Here the CDR3 DNA reads TGTGCCAGCAGCCAAGGACCAGGGGCTTTCAACACCGGGGAGCTGTTTTTT. As protein: CASSQGPGAFNTGELFF. The full variable domain, in which reference TRBV5-4 and TRBJ2-2 provide the parts outside the CDR3, is ETGVTQSPTHLIKTRGQQVTLRCSSQSGHNTVSWYQQALGQGPQFIFQYYREEENGRGNFPPRFSGLQFPNYSSELNVNALELDDSALYLCASSQGPGAFNTGELFFGEGSRLTVL.

The V call is TRBV5-8, the J call TRBJ2-1; D gene unclear. Per the germline V gene, CDR1 is SGHTS and CDR2 is YDEGEE. The CDR3 covers 15 residues. Trimming shortened V by 7 bases and J by 0 bases, and 14 bases separated the two germline ends. The CDR3 region has the DNA TGTGCCAGCCCCCGGCTACGGAGCTCCTACAATGAGCAGTTCTTC. This encodes CASPRLRSSYNEQFF. The entire variable domain, with the rest obtained from reference TRBV5-8 and TRBJ2-1, is as follows: EAGVTQSPTHLIKTRGQQATLRCSPISGHTSVYWYQQALGLGLQFLLWYDEGEERNRGNFPPRFSGRQFPNYSSELNVNALELEDSALYLCASPRLRSSYNEQFFGPGTRLTVL.

The chain combines TRBV5-4 with TRBJ2-1; 10 positions agree with TRBD2. The ends lost 2 bases at V and 7 bases at J; junction bases unmatched: 6. This CDR3 contains 15 residues. CDR1 SGHNT and CDR2 YYREEE come from the germline V gene (reference sequence). CDR3 protein: CASSLAGGPRNEQFF. CDR3 in DNA: TGTGCCAGCAGCTTAGCGGGGGGGCCTAGGAATGAGCAGTTCTTC.

In nucleotides, the CDR3 is TGTGCCTGGAGTGACCGGGACAGGGAAGCTTTCTTT. It translates to CAWSDRDREAFF. The rearrangement links TRBV30 to TRBJ1-1; 8 bases line up with TRBD1. The V and J ends lost 1 base and 8 bases, in that order; junction bases with no gene match: 3. The CDR3 totals 12 residues. Germline CDR1 and CDR2: GTSNPN and SVGIG (reference sequence).

J is TRBJ1-5 and V is TRBV5-1, with D perhaps matching TRBD1 (6 bases). V gave up 0 bases and J gave up 5 bases, with 15 bases separating them. In germline, CDR1 is SGHRS, CDR2 YFSETQ. The CDR3 spans 16 residues. For the CDR3, the DNA is TGCGCCAGCAGCTTGGGTCCGGGACAAGCCTATCAGCCCCAGCATTTT. Translation: CASSLGPGQAYQPQHF.

The rearrangement links TRBV7-6 to TRBJ2-3; D possibly corresponds to TRBD2 (6 bases). The CDR3 runs to 16 residues. V was clipped by 3 bases and J by 3 bases, with 16 bases between them. Germline V CDR1 and CDR2: SGHVS, FNYEAQ. The CDR3 here is CASSFPSATRTDTQYF. The CDR3 DNA sequence: TGTGCCAGCAGCTTCCCTAGCGCCACGAGGACAGATACGCAGTATTTT.

The rearrangement links TRBV27 to TRBJ1-5, with D perhaps TRBD1 (6 bases). CDR3 length: 16 amino acids. Looked up from germline, CDR1 is MNHEY and CDR2 is SMNVEV (reference sequence). Trimming pared 0 bases from V and 5 bases from J, leaving 14 bases between. CDR3: CASSLSRRGGDQPQHF. The CDR3 bases are TGTGCCAGCAGTTTATCCAGGCGAGGGGGGGATCAGCCCCAGCATTTT.

The V and J genes are TRBV2 and TRBJ2-7, with D unresolved. Germline lookup yields CDR1 SNHLY and CDR2 FYNNEI. V was cut by 5 bases and J by 3 bases, with 2 bases left in between. The CDR3 has 10 amino acids. The CDR3 bases are TGTGCCAGCAGTTACTACGAGCAGTACTTC. It codes for CASSYYEQYF. The full variable domain, rest sourced from reference TRBV2 and TRBJ2-7, is EPEVTQTPSHQVTQMGQEVILRCVPISNHLYFYWYRQILGQKVEFLVSFYNNEISEKSEIFDDQFSVERPDGSNFTLKIRSTKLEDSAMYFCASSYYEQYFGPGTRLTVT.

This chain joins TRBV3-1 (or the pseudogene TRBV3-2) and TRBJ1-1, with D tentatively TRBD1 (5 bases). V gave up 1 base and J gave up 3 bases, with 12 bases separating them. Germline CDR1 reads LGHDT; CDR2 reads YNNKEL (reference sequence). This CDR3 has 15 amino acids. The CDR3, as DNA: TGTGCCAGCAGCCAAGTTGACAGACGGGACACTGAAGCTTTCTTT. Translation gives CASSQVDRRDTEAFF.

The chain is built from TRBV24-1 and TRBJ2-3; tentatively, D is TRBD1 (5 bases). The CDR3 runs 14 residues. V shed 5 bases and J shed 3 bases, with 11 bases lying between them. Per germline, CDR1 KGHDR and CDR2 SFDVKD. CDR3 protein: CATSGGAVTDTQYF. CDR3 bases: TGTGCCACCAGTGGTGGGGCGGTAACAGATACGCAGTATTTT.

This chain connects TRBV28 to TRBJ1-2; TRBD1 aligns across 7 bases. V was clipped by 2 bases and J by 5 bases; unmatched bases: 2. The V gene's germline CDR1 is MDHEN and CDR2 SYDVKM. The CDR3 extends over 13 amino acids. The CDR3, as DNA: TGTGCCAGCAGTTTAAGACAGGGTTATGGCTACACCTTC. It specifies CASSLRQGYGYTF.

The J gene is TRBJ2-1, the V gene TRBV5-6; 11 bases align to TRBD2. The trim removed 4 bases at V and 6 bases at J, leaving 6 bases unmatched. Germline V gene lookup returns CDR1 SGHDT and CDR2 YYEEEE. The CDR3 has 15 residues. The CDR3 spells CASSRGTSGLNEQFF. DNA of the CDR3: TGTGCCAGCAGCAGAGGGACTAGCGGACTCAATGAGCAGTTCTTC.

CDR3 DNA: TGTGCCAGCCACGGCCTGGGACAGCCAGTCAGACATGGCTACACCTTC. Translated: CASHGLGQPVRHGYTF. The chain employs TRBV28 and TRBJ1-2; 7 bases are a match to TRBD1. CDR1 and CDR2 (germline): MDHEN, SYDVKM. The CDR3 is 16 residues long. Germline trimming cut 8 bases from V and 6 bases from J; bases unmatched to any gene: 18.

The chain couples TRBV7-2 to TRBJ1-5; the D is unclear. V gave up 2 bases and J gave up 5 bases, with 7 bases separating them. There are 13 residues in the CDR3. Germline CDR1 and CDR2: SGHTA and FQGNSA. CDR3: CASSLFRYQPQHF. CDR3 nucleotides: TGTGCCAGCAGCTTATTTCGGTATCAGCCCCAGCATTTT.